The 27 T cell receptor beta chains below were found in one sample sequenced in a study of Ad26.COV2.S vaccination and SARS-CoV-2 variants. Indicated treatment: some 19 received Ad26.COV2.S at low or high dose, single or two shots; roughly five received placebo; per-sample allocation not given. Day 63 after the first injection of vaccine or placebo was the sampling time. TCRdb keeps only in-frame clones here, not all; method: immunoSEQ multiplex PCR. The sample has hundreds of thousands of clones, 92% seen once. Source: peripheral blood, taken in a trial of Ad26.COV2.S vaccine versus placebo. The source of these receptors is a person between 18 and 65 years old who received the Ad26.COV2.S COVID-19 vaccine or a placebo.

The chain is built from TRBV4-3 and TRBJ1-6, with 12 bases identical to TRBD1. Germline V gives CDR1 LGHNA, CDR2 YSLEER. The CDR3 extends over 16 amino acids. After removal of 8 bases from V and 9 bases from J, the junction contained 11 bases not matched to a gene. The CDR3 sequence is CASRDRGLGYGSPLHF. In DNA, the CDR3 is TGCGCCAGCCGGGACAGGGGGCTAGGTTATGGTTCACCCCTCCACTTT.

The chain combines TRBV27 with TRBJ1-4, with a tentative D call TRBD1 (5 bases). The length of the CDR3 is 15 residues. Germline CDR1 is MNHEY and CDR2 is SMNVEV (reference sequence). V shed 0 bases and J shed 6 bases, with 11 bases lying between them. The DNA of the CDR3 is TGTGCCAGCAGTTTATCGGTGGGGGAATATGAAAAACTGTTTTTT. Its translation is CASSLSVGEYEKLFF.

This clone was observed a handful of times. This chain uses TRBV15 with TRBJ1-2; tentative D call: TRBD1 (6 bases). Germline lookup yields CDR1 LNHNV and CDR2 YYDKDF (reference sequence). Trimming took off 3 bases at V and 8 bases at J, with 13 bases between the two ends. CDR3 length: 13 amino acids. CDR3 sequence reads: CATSRWGAHGYTF. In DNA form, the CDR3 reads TGTGCCACCAGCAGGTGGGGGGCGCACGGCTACACCTTC.

CDR3 residues: CASSEYGTGRYGYTF. DNA of the CDR3: TGTGCCAGCAGTGAATATGGGACAGGGAGGTATGGCTACACCTTC. The rearrangement joins TRBV25-1 to TRBJ1-2; 9 nucleotides align to TRBD1. The CDR3 runs to 15 residues. Trimming cost V 0 bases and J 5 bases; bases outside gene matches: 4. CDR1 and CDR2 from the germline V gene are MGHDK and SYGVNS.

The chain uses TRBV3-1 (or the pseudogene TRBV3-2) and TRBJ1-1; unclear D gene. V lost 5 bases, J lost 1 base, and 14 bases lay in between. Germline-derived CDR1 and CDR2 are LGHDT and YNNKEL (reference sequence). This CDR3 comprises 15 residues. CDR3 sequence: CASSSTPGRNTEAFF. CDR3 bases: TGTGCCAGCAGCAGCACCCCAGGCCGGAACACTGAAGCTTTCTTT.

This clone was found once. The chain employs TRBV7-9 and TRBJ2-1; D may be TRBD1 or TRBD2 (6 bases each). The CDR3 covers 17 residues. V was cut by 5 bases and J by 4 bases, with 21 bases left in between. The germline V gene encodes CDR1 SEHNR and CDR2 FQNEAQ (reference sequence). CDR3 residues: CASSHLTGIAAYNEQFF. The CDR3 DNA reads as TGTGCCAGCAGCCACCTAACAGGGATAGCGGCTTACAATGAGCAGTTCTTC.

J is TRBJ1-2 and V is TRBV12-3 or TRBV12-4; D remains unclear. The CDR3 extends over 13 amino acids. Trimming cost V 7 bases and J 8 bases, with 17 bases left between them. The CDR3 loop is CASIKERASGYTF. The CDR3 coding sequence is TGTGCCAGCATAAAAGAGAGGGCGAGCGGCTACACCTTC.

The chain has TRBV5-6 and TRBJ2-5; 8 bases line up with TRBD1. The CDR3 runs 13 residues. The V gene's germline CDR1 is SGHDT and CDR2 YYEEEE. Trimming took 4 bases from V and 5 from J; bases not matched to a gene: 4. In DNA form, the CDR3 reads TGTGCCAGCAGCCCGGACAGGGTTGAGACCCAGTACTTC. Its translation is CASSPDRVETQYF.

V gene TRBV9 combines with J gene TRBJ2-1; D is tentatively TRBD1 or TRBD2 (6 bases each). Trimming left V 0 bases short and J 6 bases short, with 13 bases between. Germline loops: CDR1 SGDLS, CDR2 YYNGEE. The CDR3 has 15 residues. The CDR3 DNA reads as TGTGCCAGCAGCGTAGGGGGCGGGACACTCAATGAGCAGTTCTTC. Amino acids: CASSVGGGTLNEQFF.

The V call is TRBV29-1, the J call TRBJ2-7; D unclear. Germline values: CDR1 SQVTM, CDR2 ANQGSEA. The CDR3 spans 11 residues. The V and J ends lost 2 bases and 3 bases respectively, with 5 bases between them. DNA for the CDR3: TGCAGCGTTGAACAGGACTACGAGCAGTACTTC. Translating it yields CSVEQDYEQYF.

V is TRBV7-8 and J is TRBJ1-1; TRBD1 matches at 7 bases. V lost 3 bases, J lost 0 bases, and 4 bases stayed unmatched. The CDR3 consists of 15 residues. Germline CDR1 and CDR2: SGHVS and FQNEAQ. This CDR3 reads CASSLGGQMNTEAFF. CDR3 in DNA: TGTGCCAGCAGCTTGGGGGGACAGATGAACACTGAAGCTTTCTTT.

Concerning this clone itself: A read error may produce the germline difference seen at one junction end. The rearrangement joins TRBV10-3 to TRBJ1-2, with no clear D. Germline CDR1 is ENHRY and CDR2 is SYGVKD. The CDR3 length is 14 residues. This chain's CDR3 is CAISESPANHGYTF. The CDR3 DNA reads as TGTGCCATCAGTGAGTCACCTGCTAACCATGGCTACACCTTC.

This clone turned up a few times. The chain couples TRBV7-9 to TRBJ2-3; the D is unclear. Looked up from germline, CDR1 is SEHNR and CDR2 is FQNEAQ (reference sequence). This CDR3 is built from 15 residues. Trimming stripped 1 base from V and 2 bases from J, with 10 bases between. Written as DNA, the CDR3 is TGTGCCAGCAGCTTAGACGGCCGTACCACAGATACGCAGTATTTT. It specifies CASSLDGRTTDTQYF. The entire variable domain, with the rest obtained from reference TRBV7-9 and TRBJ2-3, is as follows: DTGVSQNPRHKITKRGQNVTFRCDPISEHNRLYWYRQTLGQGPEFLTYFQNEAQLEKSRLLSDRFSAERPKGSFSTLEIQRTEQGDSAMYLCASSLDGRTTDTQYFGPGTRLTVL.

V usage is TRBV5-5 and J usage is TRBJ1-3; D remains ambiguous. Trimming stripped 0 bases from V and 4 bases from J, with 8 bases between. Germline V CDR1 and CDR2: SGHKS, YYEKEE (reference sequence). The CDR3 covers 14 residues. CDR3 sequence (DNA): TGTGCCAGCAGCTTGGGCGCAGAGGGAAACACCATATATTTT. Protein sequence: CASSLGAEGNTIYF.

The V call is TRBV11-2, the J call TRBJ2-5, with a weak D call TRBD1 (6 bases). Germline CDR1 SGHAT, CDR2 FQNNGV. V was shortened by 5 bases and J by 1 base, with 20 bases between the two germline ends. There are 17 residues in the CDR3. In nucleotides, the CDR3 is TGTGCCAGCAGCCCTGGACAGAGGCGCCTAATCCAAGAGACCCAGTACTTC. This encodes CASSPGQRRLIQETQYF.

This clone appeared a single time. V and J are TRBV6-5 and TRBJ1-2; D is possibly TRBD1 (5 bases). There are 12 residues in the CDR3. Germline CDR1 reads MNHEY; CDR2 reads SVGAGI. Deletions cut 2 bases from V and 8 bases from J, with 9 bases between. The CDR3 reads CASSYPGRGYTF. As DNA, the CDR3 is TGTGCCAGCAGTTACCCAGGGAGAGGCTACACCTTC.

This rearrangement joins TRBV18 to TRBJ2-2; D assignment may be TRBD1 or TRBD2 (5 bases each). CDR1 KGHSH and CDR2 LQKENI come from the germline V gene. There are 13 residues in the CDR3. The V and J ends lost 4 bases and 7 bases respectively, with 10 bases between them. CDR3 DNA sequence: TGTGCCAGCTCACGGGACCACGGCGGGGAGCTGTTTTTT. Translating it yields CASSRDHGGELFF.

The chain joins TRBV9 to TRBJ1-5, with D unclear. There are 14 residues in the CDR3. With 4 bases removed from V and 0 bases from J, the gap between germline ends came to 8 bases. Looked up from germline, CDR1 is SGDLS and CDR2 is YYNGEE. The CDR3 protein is CASSPDSSNQPQHF. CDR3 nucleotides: TGTGCCAGCAGCCCGGATAGTAGCAATCAGCCCCAGCATTTT.

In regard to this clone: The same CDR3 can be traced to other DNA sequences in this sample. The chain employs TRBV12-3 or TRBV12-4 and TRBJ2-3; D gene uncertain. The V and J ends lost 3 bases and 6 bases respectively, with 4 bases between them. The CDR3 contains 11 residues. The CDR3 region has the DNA TGTGCCAGCAGTTTTTCGGATACGCAGTATTTT. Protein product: CASSFSDTQYF.

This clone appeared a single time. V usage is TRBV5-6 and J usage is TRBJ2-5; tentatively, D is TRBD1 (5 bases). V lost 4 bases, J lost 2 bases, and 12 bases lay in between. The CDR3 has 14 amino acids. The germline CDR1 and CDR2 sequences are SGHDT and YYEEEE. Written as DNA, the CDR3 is TGTGCCAGCAGCCTAGAAACAGGTCAAGAGACCCAGTACTTC. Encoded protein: CASSLETGQETQYF.

The CDR3 spells CASSPPGLSEKLFF. CDR3 coding DNA: TGTGCCAGTAGTCCCCCCGGCTTGTCGGAAAAACTGTTTTTT. The chain combines TRBV19 with TRBJ1-4; D ambiguous. Trimming stripped 5 bases from V and 8 bases from J, with 15 bases between. The germline V gene encodes CDR1 LNHDA and CDR2 SQIVND (reference sequence). The CDR3 runs 14 residues.

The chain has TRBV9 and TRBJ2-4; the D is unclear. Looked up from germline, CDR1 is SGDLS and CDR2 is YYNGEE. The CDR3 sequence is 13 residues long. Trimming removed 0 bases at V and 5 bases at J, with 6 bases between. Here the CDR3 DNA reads TGTGCCAGCAGCGTAGGTCGAGAAAACATTCAGTACTTC. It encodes CASSVGRENIQYF.

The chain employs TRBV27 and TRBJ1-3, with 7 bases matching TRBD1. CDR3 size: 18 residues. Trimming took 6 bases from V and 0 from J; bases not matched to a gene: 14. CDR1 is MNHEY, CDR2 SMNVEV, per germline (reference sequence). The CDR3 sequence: CASRPSYRGLVSGNTIYF. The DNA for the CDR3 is TGTGCCAGCAGACCCTCTTACAGGGGTCTAGTCTCTGGAAACACCATATATTTT.

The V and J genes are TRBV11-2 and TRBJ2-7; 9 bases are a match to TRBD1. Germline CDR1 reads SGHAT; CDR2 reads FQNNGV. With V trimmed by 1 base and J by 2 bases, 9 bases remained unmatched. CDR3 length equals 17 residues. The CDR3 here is CASSLARYRGLTYEQYF. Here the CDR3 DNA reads TGTGCCAGCAGCTTAGCTCGGTACAGGGGGCTGACCTACGAGCAGTACTTC.

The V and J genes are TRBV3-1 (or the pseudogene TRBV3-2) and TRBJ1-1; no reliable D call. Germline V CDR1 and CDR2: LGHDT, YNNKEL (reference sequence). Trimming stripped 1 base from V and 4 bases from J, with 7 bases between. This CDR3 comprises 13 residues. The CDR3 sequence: CASSQARVTEAFF. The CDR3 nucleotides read TGTGCCAGCAGCCAAGCTAGAGTCACTGAAGCTTTCTTT.

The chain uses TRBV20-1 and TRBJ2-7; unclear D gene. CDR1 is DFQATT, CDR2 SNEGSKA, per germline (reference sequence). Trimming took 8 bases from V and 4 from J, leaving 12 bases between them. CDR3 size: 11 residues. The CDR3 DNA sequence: TGCAGTCCCAAAGACGCATACGAGCAGTACTTC. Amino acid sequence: CSPKDAYEQYF.

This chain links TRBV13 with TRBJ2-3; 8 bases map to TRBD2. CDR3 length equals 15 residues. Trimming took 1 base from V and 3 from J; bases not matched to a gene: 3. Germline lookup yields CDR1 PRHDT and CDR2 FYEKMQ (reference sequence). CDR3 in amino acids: CASSLVAGGTDTQYF. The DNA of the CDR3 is TGTGCCAGCAGCTTAGTTGCGGGGGGAACAGATACGCAGTATTTT. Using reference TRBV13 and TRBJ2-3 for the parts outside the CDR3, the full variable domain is AAGVIQSPRHLIKEKRETATLKCYPIPRHDTVYWYQQGPGQDPQFLISFYEKMQSDKGSIPDRFSAQQFSDYHSELNMSSLELGDSALYFCASSLVAGGTDTQYFGPGTRLTVL.